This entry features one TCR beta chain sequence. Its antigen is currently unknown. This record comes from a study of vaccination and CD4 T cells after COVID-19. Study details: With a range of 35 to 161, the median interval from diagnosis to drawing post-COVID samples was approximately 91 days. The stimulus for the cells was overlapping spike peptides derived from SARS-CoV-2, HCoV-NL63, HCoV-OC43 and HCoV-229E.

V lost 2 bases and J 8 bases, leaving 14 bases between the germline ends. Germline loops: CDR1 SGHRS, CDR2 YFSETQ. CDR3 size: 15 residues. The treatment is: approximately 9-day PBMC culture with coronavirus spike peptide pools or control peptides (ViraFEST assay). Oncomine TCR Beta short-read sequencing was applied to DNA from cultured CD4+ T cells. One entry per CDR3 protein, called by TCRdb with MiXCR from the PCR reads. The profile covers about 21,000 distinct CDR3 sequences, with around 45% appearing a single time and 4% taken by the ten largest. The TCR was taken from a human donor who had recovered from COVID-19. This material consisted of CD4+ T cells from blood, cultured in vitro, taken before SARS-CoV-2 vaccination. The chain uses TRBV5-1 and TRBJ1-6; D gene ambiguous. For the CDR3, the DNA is TGCGCCAGCAGCTTAAACATGGACGGCCATTCACCCCTCCACTTT. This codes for CASSLNMDGHSPLHF.